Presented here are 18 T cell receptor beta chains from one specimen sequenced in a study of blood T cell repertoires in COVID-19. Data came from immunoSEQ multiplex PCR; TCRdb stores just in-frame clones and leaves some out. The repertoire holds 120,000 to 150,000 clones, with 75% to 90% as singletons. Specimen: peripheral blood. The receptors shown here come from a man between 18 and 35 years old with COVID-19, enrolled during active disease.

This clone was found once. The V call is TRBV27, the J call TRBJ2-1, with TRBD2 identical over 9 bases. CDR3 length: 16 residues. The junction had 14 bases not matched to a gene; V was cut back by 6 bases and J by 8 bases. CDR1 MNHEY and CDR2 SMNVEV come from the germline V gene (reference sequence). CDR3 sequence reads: CASSPDRGGRAHEQFF. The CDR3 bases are TGTGCCAGCAGCCCCGATAGGGGCGGGAGGGCCCATGAGCAGTTCTTC.

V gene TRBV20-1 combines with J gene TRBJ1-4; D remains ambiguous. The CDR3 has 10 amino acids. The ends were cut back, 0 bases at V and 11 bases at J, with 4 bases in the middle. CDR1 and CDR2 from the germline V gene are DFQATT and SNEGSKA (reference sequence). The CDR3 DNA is TGCAGTGCTAGAGAGGCCAAACTGTTTTTT. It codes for CSAREAKLFF.

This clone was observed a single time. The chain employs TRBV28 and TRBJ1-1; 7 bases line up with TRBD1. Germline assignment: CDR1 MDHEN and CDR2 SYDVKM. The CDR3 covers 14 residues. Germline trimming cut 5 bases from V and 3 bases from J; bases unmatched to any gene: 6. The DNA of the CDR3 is TGTGCCAGCAGTACTCCACAGGGGTACACTGAAGCTTTCTTT. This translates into CASSTPQGYTEAFF.

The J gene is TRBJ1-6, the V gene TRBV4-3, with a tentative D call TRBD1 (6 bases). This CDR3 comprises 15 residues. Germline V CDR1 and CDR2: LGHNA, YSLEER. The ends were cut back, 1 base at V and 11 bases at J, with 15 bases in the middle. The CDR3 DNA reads TGCGCCAGCAGCCAAGGACGGTCAGAGGGGGCACCCCTCCACTTT. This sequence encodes CASSQGRSEGAPLHF.

The CDR3 here is CASSLGHMNTEAFF. CDR3 nucleotide sequence: TGCGCCAGCAGCTTGGGACACATGAACACTGAAGCTTTCTTT. The V and J genes are TRBV5-1 and TRBJ1-1, with D unclear. CDR3 length: 14 residues. V was clipped by 0 bases and J by 0 bases, with 6 bases between them. CDR1 is SGHRS, CDR2 YFSETQ, per germline.

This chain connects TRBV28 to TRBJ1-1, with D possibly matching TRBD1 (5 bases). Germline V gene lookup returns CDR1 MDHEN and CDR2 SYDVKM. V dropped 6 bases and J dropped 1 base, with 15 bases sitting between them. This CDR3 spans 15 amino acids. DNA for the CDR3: TGTGCCAGCAGACCCCGGAGGGGCAGGAACACTGAAGCTTTCTTT. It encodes CASRPRRGRNTEAFF.

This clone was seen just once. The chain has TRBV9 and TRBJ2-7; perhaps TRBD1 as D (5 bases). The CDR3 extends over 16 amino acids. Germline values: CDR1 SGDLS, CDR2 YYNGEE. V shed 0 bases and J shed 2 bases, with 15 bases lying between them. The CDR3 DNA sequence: TGTGCCAGCAGCGTAGAAGGGGATCCGGCCACCTACGAGCAGTACTTC. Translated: CASSVEGDPATYEQYF.

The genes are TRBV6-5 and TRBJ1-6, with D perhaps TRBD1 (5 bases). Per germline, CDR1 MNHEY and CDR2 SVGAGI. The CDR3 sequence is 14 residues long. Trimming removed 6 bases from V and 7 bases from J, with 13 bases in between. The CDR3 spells CASRAGRLNSPLHF. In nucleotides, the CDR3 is TGTGCCAGCAGAGCGGGACGGTTAAATTCACCCCTCCACTTT.

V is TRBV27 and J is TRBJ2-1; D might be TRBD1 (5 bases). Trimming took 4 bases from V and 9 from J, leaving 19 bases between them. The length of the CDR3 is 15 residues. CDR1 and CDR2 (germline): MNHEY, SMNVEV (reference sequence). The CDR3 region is CASSSTGQTRGEQFF. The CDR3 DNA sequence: TGTGCCAGCAGTTCAACCGGCCAGACAAGGGGTGAGCAGTTCTTC.

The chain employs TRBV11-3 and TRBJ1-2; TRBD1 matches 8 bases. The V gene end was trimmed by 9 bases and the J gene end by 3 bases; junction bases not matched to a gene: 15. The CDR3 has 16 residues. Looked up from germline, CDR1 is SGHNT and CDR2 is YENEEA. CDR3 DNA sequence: TGTGCCAGAACCCTTACTCCAACAGGGGGTGACTATGGCTACACCTTC. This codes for CARTLTPTGGDYGYTF.

The CDR3 is CATSRDEEMTYEQYF. DNA of the CDR3: TGTGCCACCAGCAGAGATGAGGAGATGACCTACGAGCAGTACTTC. The genes are TRBV15 and TRBJ2-7; no reliable D call. V shed 0 bases and J shed 2 bases, with 11 bases lying between them. This CDR3 spans 15 amino acids. CDR1 and CDR2 from the germline V gene are LNHNV and YYDKDF (reference sequence).

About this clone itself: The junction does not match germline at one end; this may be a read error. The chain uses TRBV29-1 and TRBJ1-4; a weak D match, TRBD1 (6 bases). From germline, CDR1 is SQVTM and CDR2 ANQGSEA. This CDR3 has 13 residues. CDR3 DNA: TGCAGCGTTGAAGATGAGGGGGAAGAAAAACTGCTTTTT. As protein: CSVEDEGEEKLLF.

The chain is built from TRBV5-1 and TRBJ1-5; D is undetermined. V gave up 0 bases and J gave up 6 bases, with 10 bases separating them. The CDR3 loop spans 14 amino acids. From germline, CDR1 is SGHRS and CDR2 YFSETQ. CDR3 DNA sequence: TGCGCCAGCAGCTTGGGACAAAACGGTCAGCCCCAGCATTTT. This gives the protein CASSLGQNGQPQHF.

CDR3 sequence (DNA): TGTGCCAGCAGCTTAGATTGGAGCGGGGCCTTCTCCTACGAGCAGTACTTC. It is translated as CASSLDWSGAFSYEQYF. The chain links TRBV11-2 to TRBJ2-7, with 7 bases identical to TRBD2. Unmatched junction bases numbered 8, after V lost 0 bases and J lost 0 bases. The CDR3 consists of 17 residues. Germline V gene sequence: CDR1 SGHAT, CDR2 FQNNGV.

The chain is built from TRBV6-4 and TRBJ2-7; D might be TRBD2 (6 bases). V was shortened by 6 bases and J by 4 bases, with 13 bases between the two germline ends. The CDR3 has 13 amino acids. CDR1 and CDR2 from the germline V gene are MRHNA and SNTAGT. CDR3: CASRGTLPYEQYF. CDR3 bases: TGTGCCAGCAGGGGGACTCTCCCGTACGAGCAGTACTTC.

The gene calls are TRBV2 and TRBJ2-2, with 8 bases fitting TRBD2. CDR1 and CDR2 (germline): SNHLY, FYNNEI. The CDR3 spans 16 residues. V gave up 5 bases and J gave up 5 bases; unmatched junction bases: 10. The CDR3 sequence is CASSQGLVRYTGELFF. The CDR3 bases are TGTGCCAGCAGTCAGGGACTAGTTAGATATACCGGGGAGCTGTTTTTT.

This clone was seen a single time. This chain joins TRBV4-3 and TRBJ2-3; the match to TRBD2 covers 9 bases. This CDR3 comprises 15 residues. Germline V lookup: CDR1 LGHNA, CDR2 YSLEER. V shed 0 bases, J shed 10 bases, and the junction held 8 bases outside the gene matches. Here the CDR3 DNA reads TGCGCCAGCAGCCAAGATGTTTCTAGCGGGAAGTCGCAGTATTTT. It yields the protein CASSQDVSSGKSQYF.

The CDR3 sequence is CASSPTGQGASYNSPLHF. CDR3 bases: TGCGCCAGCAGCCCTACGGGACAGGGGGCTTCCTATAATTCACCCCTCCACTTT. The rearrangement links TRBV4-1 to TRBJ1-6, with TRBD1 identical over 12 bases. V lost 4 bases, J lost 1 base, and 5 bases stayed unmatched. The CDR3 is made up of 18 amino acids. Germline assignment: CDR1 MGHRA and CDR2 YSYEKL.